What follows are 10 T cell receptor beta chains derived from one specimen sequenced in a study of blood T cell repertoires in COVID-19. Sequencing was performed with immunoSEQ multiplex PCR; in TCRdb, only in-frame clones are kept and a portion is missing. Among fewer than 200,000 clones listed, 70% to 85% were seen once. The sample was PBMCs or T cells enriched from blood (not recorded which). These receptors were collected from a woman aged 45-65 years who had recovered from COVID-19.

The DNA of the CDR3 is TGCGCCAGCAGCTTAGTTCGGGGGTCTGGGGCCAACGTCCTGACTTTC. This codes for CASSLVRGSGANVLTF. V is TRBV5-1 and J is TRBJ2-6; tentative D call: TRBD2 (6 bases). CDR1 and CDR2 from the germline V gene are SGHRS and YFSETQ. Trimming removed 2 bases at V and 1 base at J, with 10 bases between. The CDR3 has 16 amino acids.

V and J are TRBV12-3 or TRBV12-4 and TRBJ2-7; 11 nucleotides line up with TRBD2. CDR3 length: 13 amino acids. Unmatched junction bases numbered 5, after V lost 6 bases and J lost 7 bases. CDR3 DNA: TGTGCCAGCAGCTCTAGCGGGAGGCTTGAGCAGTACTTC. The encoded protein is CASSSSGRLEQYF.

The chain has TRBV5-1 and TRBJ1-3, with D uncertain. The CDR3 runs to 16 residues. Trimming stripped 3 bases from V and 3 bases from J, with 16 bases between. Germline lookup yields CDR1 SGHRS and CDR2 YFSETQ. CDR3 amino acids: CASSSQTTRNGNTIYF. The CDR3 DNA sequence: TGCGCCAGCAGCTCGCAAACGACAAGAAATGGAAACACCATATATTTT.

The chain links TRBV6-5 to TRBJ1-5; 7 nucleotides align to TRBD1. Germline CDR1 is MNHEY and CDR2 is SVGAGI. V trimming: 4 bases; J trimming: 3 bases; junction bases outside the gene matches: 6. The CDR3 contains 15 residues. As DNA, the CDR3 is TGTGCCAGCAGTTGGAGACAGGGTACCAATCAGCCCCAGCATTTT. Residues: CASSWRQGTNQPQHF.

This chain uses TRBV7-9 with TRBJ2-3, with 8 bases lining up with TRBD2. V was pared by 5 bases and J by 1 base, with 2 bases of the junction left unmatched. The CDR3 contains 14 residues. In germline, CDR1 is SEHNR, CDR2 FQNEAQ (reference sequence). The CDR3 loop is CASSQTSGTDTQYF. CDR3 sequence (DNA): TGTGCCAGCAGCCAGACTAGCGGCACAGATACGCAGTATTTT.

The chain couples TRBV15 to TRBJ2-7; D unresolved. Germline CDR1 reads LNHNV; CDR2 reads YYDKDF (reference sequence). V shed 2 bases and J shed 4 bases, with 9 bases lying between them. This CDR3 contains 13 residues. This chain's CDR3 is CATSRNPEYEQYF. For the CDR3, the DNA is TGTGCCACCAGCAGAAACCCGGAGTACGAGCAGTACTTC.

For the CDR3, the DNA is TGTGCCTGGAGTGTATTTCAGTTGGTTGGCTACACCTTC. It specifies CAWSVFQLVGYTF. This sequence joins TRBV30 and TRBJ1-2; D gene ambiguous. The V gene's germline CDR1 is GTSNPN and CDR2 SVGIG (reference sequence). The CDR3 runs to 13 residues. V lost 0 bases to trimming and J lost 7 bases, with 12 bases between them.

The chain carries TRBV7-8 and TRBJ2-5, with D tentatively TRBD2 (7 bases). CDR1 is SGHVS, CDR2 FQNEAQ, per germline. Trimming removed 7 bases at V and 5 bases at J, with 17 bases between. The CDR3 extends over 14 amino acids. Here the CDR3 DNA reads TGTGCCAGCACCCTGAGGGGGAGGGGTGAGACCCAGTACTTC. Its translation is CASTLRGRGETQYF.

The chain uses TRBV7-3 and TRBJ2-5, with D uncertain. Germline values: CDR1 SGHTA, CDR2 FQGTGA. The CDR3 length is 16 residues. Trimming took off 1 base at V and 2 bases at J, with 14 bases between the two ends. The CDR3 DNA reads as TGTGCCAGCAGCTTAAAGCACCCCCGGCGGCAAGAGACCCAGTACTTC. The encoded protein is CASSLKHPRRQETQYF.

The chain employs TRBV6-1 and TRBJ1-2; the D gene is possibly TRBD1 (5 bases). Trimming removed 3 bases at V and 6 bases at J, with 14 bases between. The CDR3 is made up of 14 amino acids. Per the germline V gene, CDR1 is MNHNS and CDR2 is SASEGT. CDR3 in amino acids: CASSEGRGYHGYTF. As DNA, the CDR3 is TGTGCCAGCAGTGAGGGGCGGGGCTACCATGGCTACACCTTC.